This TCR beta chain was profiled in a study of vaccination effects on CD4 cells after COVID-19. Deletions cut 3 bases from V and 6 bases from J, with 7 bases between. CDR1 is ENHRY and CDR2 is SYGVKD in the germline V gene. CDR3 length: 12 residues. Only a few counts were recorded for this clone. Its antigen is still unknown. Sequencing used immunoSEQ multiplex PCR; TCRdb keeps in-frame clones, though not all of them. The sample consists of roughly 41,000 clones, about 70% of them appearing once. Study findings and constraints: After vaccination of healthy people, only 1 of 255 vaccine-induced clones cross-reacted with common cold coronaviruses. Infection-derived and vaccine-derived clones contracted markedly late after vaccination.

Antigen-specific CD4+ T cells expanded by the ViraFEST assay with viral peptide pools were then sequenced. Subsequent to a culture period of under twelve days, CD4+ T cells were isolated. The vaccine given was either BNT162b2 or mRNA-1273, in two doses. The receptor's source is a human donor who received a COVID-19 vaccine. This chain joins TRBV10-3 and TRBJ2-3; a possible D gene is TRBD2 (5 bases). The starting material was CD4+ T cells from PBMCs cultured with HCoV-OC43 spike peptides, obtained after COVID-19 vaccination. The sample's subset: HCoV-OC43 spike overlapping peptide pool stimulation. CDR3 protein: CAISDGGDTQYF. CDR3 DNA: TGTGCCATCAGTGACGGAGGTGATACGCAGTATTTT.